This T cell receptor (beta chain) was profiled in a study of beta chain features in type 1 diabetes listed by TCRdb under 2018. With respect to the entire study: No differences in mean age, gender distribution, total cell number or subset yield were found between patients and healthy donors. A total of approximately 100 million sorted cells were examined across all samples, and the number of cells per subset was strongly correlated with RNA yield. In the study, recently diagnosed type 1 diabetes patients and matched healthy donors were compared on the TCRB repertoires of their sorted circulating CD4+ T cell subsets. Naive and central memory subsets were obtained from all 28 donors, but regulatory and stem cell-like memory subsets were isolated from only 8 patients and roughly 8 healthy donors.

V sheds 7 bases and J sheds 1 base, leaving 10 bases between their ends. The CDR3 starts with the cysteine, ends with the phenylalanine, and has 13 residues. Only the CDR3 portion is preserved as DNA: 39 bases, with reading frame beginning at the first base. CDR1 and CDR2 (MDHEN, SYDVKM) derive from the germline V gene. A single peripheral blood draw of about 120 mL on average was collected from each donor into heparinised tubes. A BD FACSAria II and a panel including CD45RO, CCR7, CD25, CD127, CD95 and CD27 were used to sort naive, central memory, regulatory and stem cell-like memory CD4+ T cells. Every sorted population had a purity above 95%. PBMCs were separated immediately by Lymphoprep density gradient centrifugation and were stained directly, without being cultured. Samples were stained and sorted in pairs, with one healthy donor and one patient per experiment, so that batch effects were minimized.

All of the isolated RNA was reverse transcribed with the High Capacity cDNA Reverse Transcription Kit, so expressed TCRB transcripts were sequenced. Deep immunoSEQ sequencing was performed on naive, central memory and regulatory T cell samples, with an average of roughly 3.3 million total reads per sample. Sorted cells were lysed in RLT buffer and RNA was extracted with DNase-treated RNeasy Micro or Mini kits, depending on cell number. To prevent cross-contamination, every cell subset was processed on its own, while patient and healthy donor samples were processed together. The immunoSEQ multiplex PCR was used to amplify TCRB sequences from cDNA, yielding 87-bp fragments that span the CDR3 region. Sequencing of the amplicons was performed on the Illumina HiSeq platform. The original methods were these. Synthetic template baselines were used to correct PCR bias computationally, reads within Hamming distance 2 were collapsed, and singletons that could not be merged were discarded. Reads were aligned to IMGT to assign V, D and J genes, CDR3 length, and insertions or deletions at six rearrangement sites. Within each subset, clonotype counts were normalized to sorted cell number, and only after that were true diversity and Gini coefficients computed with the tcR R package. The overlap coefficient, calculated on TCRB nucleotide sequences, was used to measure repertoire sharing. Entries here come from immuneACCESS through TCRdb and include only in-frame sequences with V and J called. Some clones fail to appear in such tables; in the studies checked, an unresolved V gene covers under half of the shortfall, and the cause of the remainder is unknown. The V and J calls and clone size come from that table; D and trimming were worked out from the DNA. The sample contains roughly 290,000 clones, roughly 8% of them found a single time. The top ten clones comprise 0.9% to 1.2% of the sample.

General findings and caveats noted by the study authors: Naive, central memory and regulatory TCRB repertoires appeared to be more similar among patients than among healthy donors. Shorter templates might be favored by PCR, yet because patient and control samples were amplified and corrected together, any such skew would affect both groups equally. A moderate but significant shortening of TCRB CDR3 length was observed in type 1 diabetes patients in all four CD4+ subsets. Because small numbers of individuals were included in the HLA sub-analyses, any influence of HLA type on TCRB rearrangement was left unresolved. Patients with type 1 diabetes made fewer insertions and deleted more nucleotides at VDJ recombination sites, implying thymic rearrangement abnormalities. Sequencing cDNA rather than genomic DNA could over-represent highly expressing activated cells, although activation and CD3 levels did not differ between groups.

This clone occurred a few times. Its binding antigen is unknown. Per-nucleotide qualities are absent, and no much larger clonotype sits a single base away. In this chain, TRBV28 is recombined with TRBJ1-1; no D segment can be confidently identified. The clonotype originates from a woman in her late teens or twenties in good health. The sample taken for sequencing was central memory CD4+ T cells from blood. The nucleotide sequence reads as follows: TGTGCCAGCATCTTTCGGCGGAACACTGAAGCTTTCTTT. Its translation reads: CASIFRRNTEAFF.